A selection of T cell receptor beta chains follows, all from one sample in a study of blood T cell repertoires in COVID-19. TCRdb keeps only in-frame clones here, not all; method: immunoSEQ multiplex PCR. The sample carries under 150,000 clones, about 80% recorded once. The sample consisted of peripheral blood. These receptors originate from a man between 65 and 79 years old with active or convalescent COVID-19. CDR3s include the opening cysteine and the closing phenylalanine or tryptophan. The D gene is left open where the match is weak. Size is stated for part of the rows, as once, few or many counts, or as a class when the clone is expanded.

v_call,j_call,clone_size,d_call,cdr3_aa,cdr3_nt
TRBV7-2,TRBJ2-3,few,TRBD2,CASSLEAGGRTQYF,TGTGCCAGCAGCTTAGAGGCGGGGGGCCGTACGCAGTATTTT
TRBV7-8,TRBJ2-7,few,NA,CASSLADREQYF,TGTGCCAGCAGCTTAGCTGACAGAGAGCAGTACTTC
TRBV28,TRBJ2-7,NA,TRBD1,CASSTPGQGTYEQYF,TGTGCCAGCAGCACTCCGGGACAGGGGACCTACGAGCAGTACTTC
TRBV7-2,TRBJ2-3,NA,TRBD1,CASSPGQGPTDTQYF,TGTGCCAGCAGTCCAGGACAGGGACCCACAGATACGCAGTATTTT
TRBV12-3/TRBV12-4,TRBJ1-1,NA,NA,CASRETVTEAFF,TGTGCCAGCAGGGAGACTGTCACTGAAGCTTTCTTT
TRBV5-4,TRBJ1-1,NA,TRBD1,CASSFYRGLGTEAFF,TGTGCCAGCAGCTTTTACAGGGGTTTGGGGACTGAAGCTTTCTTT
TRBV9,TRBJ2-7,NA,TRBD2,CASSIGLAGGKNTSEQYF,TGTGCCAGCAGCATAGGGCTAGCGGGAGGGAAAAACACCTCCGAGCAGTACTTC
TRBV5-1,TRBJ2-2,NA,TRBD1,CASSSGTGDSGELFF,TGCGCCAGCAGCTCCGGGACAGGGGATTCCGGGGAGCTGTTTTTT
TRBV4-2,TRBJ2-2,NA,TRBD2,CASRERDLNTGELFF,TGTGCCAGCAGAGAGCGGGACTTAAACACCGGGGAGCTGTTTTTT
TRBV19,TRBJ2-7,medium-sized,TRBD1,CASTDRGANEQYF,TGTGCCAGTACGGACAGGGGAGCAAACGAGCAGTACTTC
TRBV6-5,TRBJ1-3,NA,NA,CAIWTGGNTIYF,TGTGCCATCTGGACGGGAGGAAACACCATATATTTT
TRBV27,TRBJ2-3,NA,TRBD1,CASSLSATGTGLADTQYF,TGTGCCAGCAGTTTATCGGCGACCGGGACAGGTTTGGCAGATACGCAGTATTTT
TRBV10-2,TRBJ2-1,NA,TRBD2,CASSPGALAAPSSYNEQFF,TGCGCCAGCTCCCCGGGAGCACTAGCGGCCCCGAGCTCCTACAATGAGCAGTTCTTC
TRBV7-9,TRBJ1-1,NA,NA,CASSQNTGYTEAFF,TGTGCCAGCAGCCAAAATACAGGCTACACTGAAGCTTTCTTT
TRBV29-1,TRBJ1-1,NA,NA,CSALLSAAGTEAFF,TGCAGCGCCCTGCTTTCCGCGGCCGGCACTGAAGCTTTCTTT
TRBV25-1,TRBJ1-4,NA,NA,CASSRARLEKLFF,TGTGCCAGCAGTCGAGCTCGGTTGGAAAAACTGTTTTTT
TRBV4-2,TRBJ2-7,NA,TRBD2,CASSVGGGSSGYEQYF,TGTGCCAGCAGCGTTGGGGGAGGCTCTAGCGGCTACGAGCAGTACTTC
TRBV19,TRBJ2-7,NA,TRBD1,CASSPSAGTVYPYEQYF,TGTGCCAGTAGTCCTTCCGCCGGGACAGTTTACCCCTACGAGCAGTACTTC
TRBV28,TRBJ1-1,once,NA,CASSLSPHRLGTEAFF,TGTGCCAGCAGTTTATCCCCCCACAGGTTGGGCACTGAAGCTTTCTTT
TRBV15,TRBJ1-1,few,TRBD1,CATSRDVGGGTEAFF,TGTGCCACCAGCAGGGATGTAGGGGGCGGAACTGAAGCTTTCTTT
TRBV5-1,TRBJ2-5,NA,TRBD2,CASSLAGGRQRRVETQYF,TGCGCCAGCTCCTTAGCGGGGGGGCGTCAGCGGCGGGTGGAGACCCAGTACTTC
TRBV19,TRBJ2-7,NA,TRBD2,CASSQTSGSGEQYF,TGTGCCAGTAGTCAGACTAGCGGGAGCGGCGAGCAGTACTTC
TRBV5-1,TRBJ1-1,NA,NA,CASSVRSPAGTEAFF,TGCGCCAGCAGCGTCCGGAGCCCGGCTGGCACTGAAGCTTTCTTT
TRBV14,TRBJ2-7,few,NA,CASSQEPVNSYEQYF,TGTGCCAGCAGCCAAGAACCGGTCAACTCCTACGAGCAGTACTTC
TRBV6-6,TRBJ2-5,NA,TRBD2,CASSSGTSGEQETQYF,TGTGCCAGCAGTTCCGGGACTAGCGGAGAACAAGAGACCCAGTACTTC
TRBV2,TRBJ1-1,few,TRBD1,CASILDRVEAFF,TGTGCCAGCATTCTCGACAGGGTGGAGGCTTTCTTT
TRBV6-5,TRBJ2-1,NA,TRBD2,CASSDPLAGGSSRFF,TGTGCCAGCAGCGACCCTCTAGCGGGGGGATCCTCCCGGTTCTTC
TRBV6-5,TRBJ1-4,NA,NA,CASSTPDSGNEKLFF,TGTGCCAGCAGTACTCCTGACAGTGGAAATGAAAAACTGTTTTTT
TRBV2,TRBJ1-1,few,NA,CASSLVGGNTEAFF,TGTGCCAGCAGCCTCGTGGGGGGGAACACTGAAGCTTTCTTT
TRBV5-1,TRBJ2-1,NA,TRBD2,CASSLTSGRAMSGPNEQFF,TGCGCCAGCAGCTTGACTAGCGGGAGGGCCATGTCGGGCCCCAATGAGCAGTTCTTC
TRBV5-4,TRBJ2-7,NA,TRBD1,CASSLVSGTVPGEQYF,TGTGCCAGCAGCTTGGTTAGTGGGACAGTGCCTGGCGAGCAGTACTTC
TRBV25-1,TRBJ2-7,NA,TRBD2,CASSVLAGGKEQYF,TGTGCCAGCAGTGTACTAGCGGGAGGGAAAGAGCAGTACTTC
TRBV28,TRBJ2-1,NA,TRBD2,CASSARPGLAGPEQFF,TGTGCCAGCAGTGCTCGCCCGGGACTAGCGGGCCCTGAGCAGTTCTTC
TRBV7-2,TRBJ2-2,NA,NA,CASSFHGGRAGELFF,TGTGCCAGCAGCTTTCACGGCGGCAGGGCCGGGGAGCTGTTTTTT
TRBV5-1,TRBJ2-1,few,TRBD2,CASSPTSGGHYNEQFF,TGCGCCAGCAGTCCTACTAGCGGGGGCCACTACAATGAGCAGTTCTTC
TRBV5-1,TRBJ2-1,NA,NA,CASSLGGRLDEQFF,TGCGCCAGCAGCTTGGGGGGGAGGCTCGATGAGCAGTTCTTC
TRBV28,TRBJ1-2,once,TRBD1,CASSLRGQGGNYGYTF,TGTGCCAGCAGTTTGCGAGGACAGGGTGGTAACTATGGCTACACCTTC
TRBV24-1,TRBJ2-1,NA,TRBD1,CATSDEGQGANNEQFF,TGTGCCACCAGTGACGAGGGACAGGGGGCGAACAATGAGCAGTTCTTC
TRBV28,TRBJ1-1,NA,TRBD1,CASSRGRGAFEAFF,TGTGCCAGCAGTAGGGGGCGCGGGGCCTTTGAAGCTTTCTTT
TRBV6-5,TRBJ1-1,once,TRBD1,CASSPGDRPKAFF,TGTGCCAGCAGCCCGGGGGACAGGCCGAAAGCTTTCTTT
TRBV3-1/TRBV3-2,TRBJ2-1,once,TRBD2,CASSHSGRGDEQFF,TGTGCCAGCAGCCATAGCGGGAGGGGTGATGAGCAGTTCTTC